Listed below are T cell receptor beta chains from one sample, sequenced in a study of OX40 agonist ivuxolimab in advanced cancers. Assay: immunoSEQ multiplex PCR; the TCRdb copy retains only in-frame clones and omits some. The repertoire holds around 61,000 clones, with about four fifths as singletons. The sequencing used CD4+ or CD8+ T cells sorted from blood, collected in a trial of the OX40 agonist ivuxolimab. The receptors here all came from an adult with an advanced solid tumor such as melanoma, head and neck, liver or kidney cancer. Both conserved end residues are part of each CDR3. The order of the fields is CDR3 protein, CDR3 DNA, J gene, CDR3 length, D gene, clone size, V gene. A D gene is named only where the DNA matches it firmly. A row's size may be missing; if present it is once, few, many or a size class.

CDR3 protein: CASSESKGGTEAFF; CDR3 DNA: TGCGCCAGCAGTGAGTCGAAGGGGGGCACTGAAGCTTTCTTT; J gene: TRBJ1-1; CDR3 length: 14; D gene: -; clone size: -; V gene: TRBV10-2
CDR3 protein: CASTIGVNEQFF; CDR3 DNA: TGTGCCAGCACCATAGGGGTCAATGAGCAGTTCTTC; J gene: TRBJ2-1; CDR3 length: 12; D gene: -; clone size: -; V gene: TRBV11-3
CDR3 protein: CSALQGEAFF; CDR3 DNA: TGCAGTGCTTTACAGGGGGAAGCTTTCTTT; J gene: TRBJ1-1; CDR3 length: 10; D gene: TRBD1; clone size: few; V gene: TRBV20-1
CDR3 protein: CASSLAQGGGYTF; CDR3 DNA: TGTGCCAGCAGCTTAGCGCAAGGGGGCGGCTACACCTTC; J gene: TRBJ1-2; CDR3 length: 13; D gene: TRBD1; clone size: -; V gene: TRBV7-9
CDR3 protein: CASSPSHRGDTEAFF; CDR3 DNA: TGTGCCAGCAGCCCAAGTCACAGGGGAGACACTGAAGCTTTCTTT; J gene: TRBJ1-1; CDR3 length: 15; D gene: TRBD1; clone size: -; V gene: TRBV7-9
CDR3 protein: CASSLAGAHNEQFF; CDR3 DNA: TGTGCCAGCAGTCTAGCGGGAGCCCACAATGAGCAGTTCTTC; J gene: TRBJ2-1; CDR3 length: 14; D gene: TRBD2; clone size: -; V gene: TRBV6-1
CDR3 protein: CASSLGLAYNEQFF; CDR3 DNA: TGCGCCAGCAGCTTGGGCCTAGCCTACAATGAGCAGTTCTTC; J gene: TRBJ2-1; CDR3 length: 14; D gene: -; clone size: -; V gene: TRBV5-1
CDR3 protein: CASSRSGSKPQHF; CDR3 DNA: TGTGCCAGTAGTAGATCAGGGTCGAAGCCCCAGCATTTT; J gene: TRBJ1-5; CDR3 length: 13; D gene: -; clone size: few; V gene: TRBV19
CDR3 protein: CASSSTGRGETQYF; CDR3 DNA: TGCGCCAGCAGCTCGACGGGGCGAGGGGAGACCCAGTACTTC; J gene: TRBJ2-5; CDR3 length: 14; D gene: -; clone size: once; V gene: TRBV5-1
CDR3 protein: CASSLVSGRGGLQEQYF; CDR3 DNA: TGTGCCAGCAGCTTAGTTTCAGGCAGGGGAGGGCTACAAGAGCAGTACTTC; J gene: TRBJ2-7; CDR3 length: 17; D gene: -; clone size: -; V gene: TRBV7-9
CDR3 protein: CATSRQGSNYGYTF; CDR3 DNA: TGTGCCACCTCGAGACAGGGCTCCAACTATGGCTACACCTTC; J gene: TRBJ1-2; CDR3 length: 14; D gene: TRBD1; clone size: -; V gene: TRBV19
CDR3 protein: CASSLGGYEQYF; CDR3 DNA: TGTGCCAGCAGCTTGGGAGGTTACGAGCAGTACTTC; J gene: TRBJ2-7; CDR3 length: 12; D gene: -; clone size: -; V gene: TRBV5-5
CDR3 protein: CASSYSPYQETQYF; CDR3 DNA: TGTGCCAGCAGTTACTCACCATACCAAGAGACCCAGTACTTC; J gene: TRBJ2-5; CDR3 length: 14; D gene: -; clone size: -; V gene: TRBV6-6
CDR3 protein: CASSSGTARINEQFF; CDR3 DNA: TGTGCCAGCAGCTCCGGGACAGCGAGGATCAATGAGCAGTTCTTC; J gene: TRBJ2-1; CDR3 length: 15; D gene: TRBD1; clone size: once; V gene: TRBV7-2
CDR3 protein: CATSRLPSGRVTGELFF; CDR3 DNA: TGTGCCACCAGCAGACTTCCGAGCGGGAGGGTCACCGGGGAGCTGTTTTTT; J gene: TRBJ2-2; CDR3 length: 17; D gene: TRBD2; clone size: -; V gene: TRBV15
CDR3 protein: CASSLGSRTAEETQYF; CDR3 DNA: TGTGCCAGCAGCTTAGGTTCCAGGACAGCCGAAGAGACCCAGTACTTC; J gene: TRBJ2-5; CDR3 length: 16; D gene: -; clone size: -; V gene: TRBV11-3
CDR3 protein: CASSPRTSGSTDTQYF; CDR3 DNA: TGTGCCAGCAGCCCGCGGACTAGCGGTAGCACAGATACGCAGTATTTT; J gene: TRBJ2-3; CDR3 length: 16; D gene: TRBD2; clone size: -; V gene: TRBV6-6
CDR3 protein: CASSLAQGTNEKLFF; CDR3 DNA: TGTGCCAGCAGCTTGGCACAGGGGACCAATGAAAAACTGTTTTTT; J gene: TRBJ1-4; CDR3 length: 15; D gene: TRBD1; clone size: once; V gene: TRBV5-4
CDR3 protein: CASMRVRTEETQYF; CDR3 DNA: TGTGCCAGCATGCGTGTGCGGACAGAGGAGACCCAGTACTTC; J gene: TRBJ2-5; CDR3 length: 14; D gene: -; clone size: once; V gene: TRBV6-1
CDR3 protein: CASSSGQGTPPLHF; CDR3 DNA: TGCGCCAGCAGCTCGGGACAGGGAACTCCACCCCTCCACTTT; J gene: TRBJ1-6; CDR3 length: 14; D gene: TRBD1; clone size: once; V gene: TRBV5-1
CDR3 protein: CASINSGGAPDTQYF; CDR3 DNA: TGTGCCAGCATTAATAGCGGGGGGGCCCCAGATACGCAGTATTTT; J gene: TRBJ2-3; CDR3 length: 15; D gene: TRBD2; clone size: -; V gene: TRBV6-6
CDR3 protein: CATSRDVGEYNEQFF; CDR3 DNA: TGTGCCACCAGCAGAGATGTGGGAGAGTACAATGAGCAGTTCTTC; J gene: TRBJ2-1; CDR3 length: 15; D gene: -; clone size: -; V gene: TRBV15
CDR3 protein: CASSLQGAKDEQYF; CDR3 DNA: TGTGCCAGCAGCCTCCAGGGGGCGAAGGACGAGCAGTACTTC; J gene: TRBJ2-7; CDR3 length: 14; D gene: TRBD1; clone size: -; V gene: TRBV6-5
CDR3 protein: CASSPPTMSDEQFF; CDR3 DNA: TGTGCCAGCTCACCACCCACGATGTCGGATGAGCAGTTCTTC; J gene: TRBJ2-1; CDR3 length: 14; D gene: -; clone size: -; V gene: TRBV18
CDR3 protein: CASRTRGGLRTEAFF; CDR3 DNA: TGTGCCAGCAGAACCAGGGGGGGTTTGAGGACTGAAGCTTTCTTT; J gene: TRBJ1-1; CDR3 length: 15; D gene: TRBD1; clone size: -; V gene: TRBV2
CDR3 protein: CATTQGEADTQYF; CDR3 DNA: TGTGCCACCACCCAGGGGGAGGCAGATACGCAGTATTTT; J gene: TRBJ2-3; CDR3 length: 13; D gene: -; clone size: once; V gene: TRBV10-3
CDR3 protein: CASSQPTLEANVLTF; CDR3 DNA: TGCGCCAGCAGCCAACCGACTCTGGAGGCCAACGTCCTGACTTTC; J gene: TRBJ2-6; CDR3 length: 15; D gene: -; clone size: -; V gene: TRBV4-1
CDR3 protein: CASSGQEDYGYTF; CDR3 DNA: TGTGCCAGCTCGGGCCAGGAGGACTATGGCTACACCTTC; J gene: TRBJ1-2; CDR3 length: 13; D gene: -; clone size: -; V gene: TRBV2
CDR3 protein: CACAATGPDQPQHF; CDR3 DNA: TGTGCCTGTGCGGCTACAGGGCCTGATCAGCCCCAGCATTTT; J gene: TRBJ1-5; CDR3 length: 14; D gene: -; clone size: -; V gene: TRBV19
CDR3 protein: CASSLDRLNEQFF; CDR3 DNA: TGTGCCAGCAGCTTAGACAGACTAAATGAGCAGTTCTTC; J gene: TRBJ2-1; CDR3 length: 13; D gene: -; clone size: once; V gene: TRBV11-1
CDR3 protein: CASSASRGGMGGETQYF; CDR3 DNA: TGCGCCAGCAGCGCCTCGCGGGGGGGAATGGGAGGGGAGACCCAGTACTTC; J gene: TRBJ2-5; CDR3 length: 17; D gene: TRBD2; clone size: -; V gene: TRBV4-1
CDR3 protein: CSAPYRERQFF; CDR3 DNA: TGCAGTGCTCCTTACAGGGAGAGGCAGTTCTTC; J gene: TRBJ2-1; CDR3 length: 11; D gene: -; clone size: once; V gene: TRBV20-1
CDR3 protein: CASSYSSGGTHNEQFF; CDR3 DNA: TGTGCCAGCAGTTACTCTAGCGGGGGGACCCACAATGAGCAGTTCTTC; J gene: TRBJ2-1; CDR3 length: 16; D gene: TRBD2; clone size: -; V gene: TRBV6-5
CDR3 protein: CASSDPFGGPEAFF; CDR3 DNA: TGTGCCAGCAGTGATCCCTTTGGAGGGCCTGAAGCTTTCTTT; J gene: TRBJ1-1; CDR3 length: 14; D gene: -; clone size: -; V gene: TRBV2
CDR3 protein: CASRRGQHYEQYF; CDR3 DNA: TGTGCCAGCAGGCGCGGACAACACTACGAGCAGTACTTC; J gene: TRBJ2-7; CDR3 length: 13; D gene: -; clone size: -; V gene: TRBV6-5
CDR3 protein: CASSSGGADTGELFF; CDR3 DNA: TGTGCCAGCAGTTCTGGCGGGGCTGACACCGGGGAGCTGTTTTTT; J gene: TRBJ2-2; CDR3 length: 15; D gene: -; clone size: -; V gene: TRBV28
CDR3 protein: CASSVRDRGNWDEAFF; CDR3 DNA: TGTGCCAGCAGCGTTCGGGACAGGGGGAATTGGGATGAAGCTTTCTTT; J gene: TRBJ1-1; CDR3 length: 16; D gene: TRBD1; clone size: -; V gene: TRBV4-2
CDR3 protein: CAWRDRGFGNTIYF; CDR3 DNA: TGTGCCTGGAGAGACAGGGGGTTTGGAAACACCATATATTTT; J gene: TRBJ1-3; CDR3 length: 14; D gene: TRBD1; clone size: -; V gene: TRBV30
CDR3 protein: CASSLDGQGGPLGYTF; CDR3 DNA: TGTGCCAGCAGCTTAGACGGACAGGGGGGGCCCCTGGGCTACACCTTC; J gene: TRBJ1-2; CDR3 length: 16; D gene: TRBD1; clone size: -; V gene: TRBV11-2
CDR3 protein: CASSTRNSREKLFF; CDR3 DNA: TGTGCCAGCAGTACAAGGAATAGTCGTGAAAAACTGTTTTTT; J gene: TRBJ1-4; CDR3 length: 14; D gene: -; clone size: -; V gene: TRBV2
CDR3 protein: CASSANQGAGELFF; CDR3 DNA: TGTGCCAGCAGCGCCAACCAGGGGGCCGGGGAGCTGTTTTTT; J gene: TRBJ2-2; CDR3 length: 14; D gene: TRBD1; clone size: few; V gene: TRBV9
CDR3 protein: CASSLGPPGDTQYF; CDR3 DNA: TGTGCCAGCAGCTTAGGGCCCCCTGGGGATACGCAGTATTTT; J gene: TRBJ2-3; CDR3 length: 14; D gene: -; clone size: once; V gene: TRBV7-3
CDR3 protein: CAWSIMTSGSTEQFF; CDR3 DNA: TGTGCCTGGAGTATCATGACTAGCGGGAGTACTGAGCAGTTCTTC; J gene: TRBJ2-1; CDR3 length: 15; D gene: TRBD2; clone size: once; V gene: TRBV30
CDR3 protein: CASSLNFRNEQFF; CDR3 DNA: TGTGCCAGCAGCTTAAACTTCAGGAATGAGCAGTTCTTC; J gene: TRBJ2-1; CDR3 length: 13; D gene: -; clone size: medium-sized; V gene: TRBV7-8
CDR3 protein: CASSRGQGTRNTEAFF; CDR3 DNA: TGCGCCAGCAGCCGGGGACAGGGGACTAGGAACACTGAAGCTTTCTTT; J gene: TRBJ1-1; CDR3 length: 16; D gene: TRBD1; clone size: -; V gene: TRBV5-1
CDR3 protein: CASRETGENQPQHF; CDR3 DNA: TGTGCCAGTAGGGAGACAGGGGAAAATCAGCCCCAGCATTTT; J gene: TRBJ1-5; CDR3 length: 14; D gene: TRBD1; clone size: few; V gene: TRBV19
CDR3 protein: CASTNQIGTSGEQYF; CDR3 DNA: TGTGCCAGCACTAACCAAATCGGGACCTCGGGGGAGCAGTACTTC; J gene: TRBJ2-7; CDR3 length: 15; D gene: -; clone size: -; V gene: TRBV5-4
CDR3 protein: CASSLVGWGLNTEAFF; CDR3 DNA: TGTGCCAGCAGCTTAGTAGGATGGGGCCTGAACACTGAAGCTTTCTTT; J gene: TRBJ1-1; CDR3 length: 16; D gene: -; clone size: -; V gene: TRBV7-2
CDR3 protein: CAWSLKDLLYF; CDR3 DNA: TGTGCCTGGAGTTTAAAGGACCTTTTGTATTTT; J gene: TRBJ2-3; CDR3 length: 11; D gene: -; clone size: -; V gene: TRBV30